This T cell receptor (beta chain) is from a study of human T cells and chemical hapten exposure. Whole-study context: Predominantly women, the patients had alopecia areata, totalis or universalis.

J was trimmed by 1 base and V by 3 bases; bases with no gene match: 0. The CDR3 is 14 residues long. Germline assignment: CDR1 SGHTA and CDR2 FQGNSA. In its sample, this clonotype was seen many times. The library gave individual cDNA molecules unique molecular identifiers. In TCRdb, the RACE reads were re-called with MiXCR into one record per CDR3 protein. The sample holds 300,000 to 400,000 distinct CDR3 sequences, under 8% seen once. Time point defined: patch test 1, 2 weeks after DPC sensitization. Treatment denoted: therapeutic diphenylcyclopropenone sensitization with weekly scalp DPC. Donors, patients with alopecia ranging from 18 to 70 years old and judged suitable for DPC, provided samples.

This material consisted of whole blood, taken in connection with sensitization to the hapten diphenylcyclopropenone (DPC). This TCR derives from a woman in her late teens or twenties with alopecia areata. Some clones in this sample may be carry-over from other donors' samples. This rearrangement joins TRBV7-2 to TRBJ1-5, with TRBD1 matching over 7 bases. The CDR3 here is CASSLTGSNQPQHF. CDR3 coding DNA: TGTGCCAGCAGCTTGACAGGGAGCAATCAGCCCCAGCATTTT.